These T cell receptor beta chains were read from a single sample in a study of blood T cells in healthy people across ages. TCRdb reanalysed the 5' RACE reads using MiXCR and keeps one entry per CDR3 protein. The table includes 350,000 to 450,000 distinct CDR3 sequences, about half detected once. Sample: blood. Receptor source: a man in his 60s in good health. Both conserved end residues are part of each CDR3. A D gene is named only where the DNA matches it firmly. Size values are once, few and many counts, or a class for expanded clones, and some rows have none.

>TRBD1|TRBV20-1|TRBJ1-4|-
TGCAGTGGGCTCGGGACAGGGACGGAAAAACTGTTTTTT
CSGLGTGTEKLFF
>-|TRBV3-1|TRBJ2-3|-
TGTGCCAGCAGCCGCCAATACGGACTAGGGGGTACGCAGTATTTT
CASSRQYGLGGTQYF
>-|TRBV6-2/TRBV6-3|TRBJ2-7|-
TGTGCCAGCAGTTACTCGAATAGCGGACTCTACGAGCAGTACTTC
CASSYSNSGLYEQYF
>-|TRBV11-2|TRBJ2-4|-
TGTGCCAGCAGCTCCTTGCTTAGCGGAGTTCAGTACTTC
CASSSLLSGVQYF
>TRBD2|TRBV29-1|TRBJ2-4|many
TGCAGCGCCCAAGCGGGACTAGCGGGAGTTGGCAAAAACATTCAGTACTTC
CSAQAGLAGVGKNIQYF
>TRBD2|TRBV12-3/TRBV12-4|TRBJ2-7|once
TGTGCCAGCAGACCTAGCGGGGGGTCCTACGAGCAGTACTTC
CASRPSGGSYEQYF
>-|TRBV5-6|TRBJ2-7|-
TGTGCCAGCAGCCTGGGGGCGAGGATGTCGTACGAGCAGTACTTC
CASSLGARMSYEQYF
>TRBD1|TRBV28|TRBJ1-2|few
TGTGCCAGCAGCCGCAGGGACAGGGGGCACTATGGCTACACCTTC
CASSRRDRGHYGYTF
>TRBD2|TRBV9|TRBJ2-5|-
TGTGCCAGCAGCGTAGCTCCGGCTAGCGGACAAGAGACCCAGTACTTC
CASSVAPASGQETQYF
>-|TRBV12-3/TRBV12-4|TRBJ2-6|once
TGTGCCAGCAGCCCCGCAACAGGCCCCAGGGTCCTGACTTTC
CASSPATGPRVLTF
>-|TRBV21-1|TRBJ1-2|few
TGTGCCAGCAGCGGAGCGGGGGCGCGATCCGGTGACTACACCTTC
CASSGAGARSGDYTF
>TRBD2|TRBV7-9|TRBJ2-5|many
TGTGCCAGCAGCTTTGTGACGGGAGGGAGTGTAAGGCGGCTGAGAGAGACCCAGTACTTC
CASSFVTGGSVRRLRETQYF
>TRBD2|TRBV29-1|TRBJ2-5|many
TGCAGCGTTGGGGGACTAGCGGGACAAGAGACCCAGTACTTC
CSVGGLAGQETQYF
>-|TRBV5-1|TRBJ2-3|-
TGCGCCAGCAGCTTGAGGCAGCTTAGCACAGATACGCAGTATTTT
CASSLRQLSTDTQYF
>TRBD1|TRBV11-2|TRBJ2-7|-
TGTGCCAGCAGCTGGGACAGGGATGGCGGGAGAACATCATACGAGCAGTACTTC
CASSWDRDGGRTSYEQYF
>-|TRBV2|TRBJ1-6|-
TGTGCCAGCAGTGAAGTCAGGGGTAATTCACCCCTCCACTTT
CASSEVRGNSPLHF
>-|TRBV12-3/TRBV12-4|TRBJ1-1|-
TGTGCCAGCAGTCCAAGCGACAGTCTGAACACTGAAGCTTTCTTT
CASSPSDSLNTEAFF
>TRBD2|TRBV29-1|TRBJ2-5|few
TGCAGCGTTGTAGGGCGGGGGGGCAAGACCCAGTACTTC
CSVVGRGGKTQYF
>-|TRBV9|TRBJ2-7|-
TGTGCCAGCAGCGTAGCCCCCCAGGAGACCTACGAGCAGTACTTC
CASSVAPQETYEQYF
>-|TRBV6-6|TRBJ2-6|few
TGTGCCCACGGGGGTGAGGGGGCCAACGTCCTGACTTTC
CAHGGEGANVLTF
>-|TRBV6-1|TRBJ2-1|few
TGTGCCAGCAGTGAAGCGCTAGCAGGGAGTGGTGAGCAGTTCTTC
CASSEALAGSGEQFF
>TRBD1|TRBV12-3/TRBV12-4|TRBJ1-1|-
TGTGCCAGCAGGACAGGGTCGCTGAGCACTGAAGCTTTCTTT
CASRTGSLSTEAFF
>TRBD1|TRBV20-1|TRBJ2-3|few
TGCAGTGCTAGAGGCGGGACAGGGAAAGATACGCAGTATTTT
CSARGGTGKDTQYF
>-|TRBV29-1|TRBJ1-1|-
TGCAGCGCTGGGGCCAGGGGTAGGTACACTGAAGCTTTCTTT
CSAGARGRYTEAFF
>-|TRBV7-9|TRBJ2-7|many
TGTGCCAGCAGCTTAGTTACACCGTCCTACGAGCAGTACTTC
CASSLVTPSYEQYF
>TRBD1|TRBV6-1|TRBJ2-7|many
TGTGCCAGCAGCGAAGTGACAGGGGGCGACGAGCAGTACTTC
CASSEVTGGDEQYF
>-|TRBV30|TRBJ2-3|once
TGTGCCTGGAGCCTATACCCCGAGGGGAGCACAGATACGCAGTATTTT
CAWSLYPEGSTDTQYF
>-|TRBV6-6|TRBJ1-1|once
TGTGCCAGCAGTTATTCCCCGGGCACTGAAGCTTTCTTT
CASSYSPGTEAFF
>-|TRBV6-5|TRBJ1-4|many
TGTGCCAGCAGTACTACCAGGGGAGTTAATGAAAAACTGTTTTTT
CASSTTRGVNEKLFF
>TRBD2|TRBV20-1|TRBJ2-5|-
TGCAGTGCTCCTATAAGCGGGGGGAGTCAAGAGACCCAGTACTTC
CSAPISGGSQETQYF
>TRBD1|TRBV24-1|TRBJ2-5|-
TGTGCCACCAGAATTACAGGGGAAGAGACCCAGTACTTC
CATRITGEETQYF
>TRBD2|TRBV27|TRBJ2-1|few
TGTGCCAGCAGTAAACCCGCACTAGCGGGAGGGTACAATGAGCAGTTCTTC
CASSKPALAGGYNEQFF
>-|TRBV20-1|TRBJ1-1|-
TGCAGTGCGAGGGCCATCACTGAAGCTTTCTTT
CSARAITEAFF
>TRBD1|TRBV7-9|TRBJ2-2|-
TGTGCCAGCCGCCGGGACAGTTACACCGGGGAGCTGTTTTTT
CASRRDSYTGELFF
>-|TRBV3-1|TRBJ2-2|once
TGTGCCAGCAGTCAAAGAAGAGCGAACACCGGGGAGCTGTTTTTT
CASSQRRANTGELFF
>TRBD2|TRBV7-8|TRBJ2-5|-
TGTGCCAACAGCTTCCGGACTAGCTTAAAAGGAGAGACCCAGTACTTC
CANSFRTSLKGETQYF
>TRBD1|TRBV11-1|TRBJ2-7|-
TGTGCCAGCAGCTCAAGAGGACAGGGCTACGAGCAGTACTTC
CASSSRGQGYEQYF
>TRBD2|TRBV4-3|TRBJ2-1|-
TGCGCTAGCAGCCAAGATTATCGGCTAGCGGGAGGTGTTGAGCAGTTCTTC
CASSQDYRLAGGVEQFF
>TRBD2|TRBV4-1|TRBJ2-5|-
TGCGCCAGCAGCCAAGCCGGGCAGGGAGGGGAAGAGACCCAGTACTTC
CASSQAGQGGEETQYF
>TRBD1|TRBV7-2|TRBJ1-5|-
TGTGCCAGCAGCCGGACAGGGGTCGATCGAAGTCAGCCCCAGCATTTT
CASSRTGVDRSQPQHF
>TRBD1|TRBV6-5|TRBJ1-2|many
TGTGCCAGCAGTCGGGACAGGGCACCCTATGGCTACACCTTC
CASSRDRAPYGYTF
>-|TRBV3-1|TRBJ2-3|many
TGTGCCAGCAGCCAAGCGCGGGTGAGCACAGATACGCAGTATTTT
CASSQARVSTDTQYF
>-|TRBV7-3|TRBJ2-7|-
TGTGCCAGCAGCTCCGCCGGCATCGACGAGCAGTACTTC
CASSSAGIDEQYF